This record looks at one TCR beta chain sequence and its context. V lost 4 bases to trimming and J lost 5 bases, with 6 bases between them. Germline V gives CDR1 SGHDT, CDR2 YYEEEE. The CDR3 is made up of 11 amino acids. The data were taken from a study of blood T cell repertoires in COVID-19. Overall study context: PBMCs, B-cell-depleted T cells, or T cells were the source of the cDNA or gDNA that made up the material.

The method was immunoSEQ multiplex PCR; TCRdb's version includes in-frame clones alone and lacks a portion of them. The data contain 200,000 to 250,000 clones, approximately 92% of them singletons. Cohorts were assigned according to the clinical history that participants reported. The sequence was collected from a woman aged 18-30 years in a cohort exposed to, infected with or recovered from COVID-19 (not recorded which). The specimen sequenced was PBMCs or T cells enriched from blood (not recorded which). J is TRBJ1-2 and V is TRBV5-6, with D unclear. CDR3 nucleotide sequence: TGTGCCAGCAGCCGGGAATATGGCTACACCTTC. Translated, it gives CASSREYGYTF.